This TCR beta chain was captured in a study of T cell responses to AZD1222 COVID-19 vaccine. The data were produced by immunoSEQ multiplex PCR, yet TCRdb's version contains in-frame clones alone and is incomplete. The table includes under 200,000 clones, roughly 93% detected once. This TCR was recovered from an adult in good health. Material: peripheral blood, obtained on day 0 of AZD1222 vaccination.

In nucleotides, the CDR3 is TGTGCCAGCAGCAAAGTTGTAGTCAGTCGTCCTAGGTTTGCCTACAATGAGCAGTTCTTC. Its translation: CASSKVVVSRPRFAYNEQFF. The chain employs TRBV21-1 and TRBJ2-1; the table's D call of TRBD2 was not tested on the DNA. TRBV21-1 is a pseudogene locus. The CDR3 covers 20 residues.